A single sample gave rise to the 10 T cell receptor beta chains below, sequenced in a study of cytomegalovirus exposure and HLA in healthy donors. The PCR was carried out with 60 Vbeta primers and 13 Jbeta primers. Measured with immunoSEQ multiplex PCR; TCRdb has only the in-frame clones, and not every one. Of some 150,000 clones listed, more than 80% are singletons. Sequenced material: PBMCs. The receptors originated from a woman between 18 and 29 years old in good health and CMV-seropositive.

About this clone itself: The junction differs from germline at one of its ends, possibly a read error. Other DNA sequences within the sample encode an identical CDR3. This chain connects TRBV7-7 to TRBJ2-5; 9 bases fit TRBD2. The CDR3 covers 15 residues. In germline, CDR1 is SSHAT, CDR2 FNYEAQ (reference sequence). Here the CDR3 reads CASSLATSGKETQYF. Here the CDR3 DNA reads TGTGCTAGCAGCTTAGCGACTAGCGGAAAGGAGACCCAGTACTTC.

This clone was counted only a few times. CDR3 nucleotides: TGTGCCTGGAGTGTGACTCCCTACGAGCAGTACTTC. Residues: CAWSVTPYEQYF. The chain joins TRBV30 to TRBJ2-7, with D unclear. CDR1 is GTSNPN, CDR2 SVGIG, per germline (reference sequence). The CDR3 contains 12 residues. Between the trimmed V and J ends, which lost 0 bases and 2 bases, there was a span of 5 bases.

As to this clone: Relative to the germline gene, one junction end is altered; a read error may explain this. This chain joins TRBV7-8 and TRBJ2-7; TRBD2 matches 7 bases. Germline V gene lookup returns CDR1 SGHVS and CDR2 FQNEAQ. The CDR3 contains 16 residues. CDR3 nucleotides: TGTGCCAGCCGCTTATCGAGTGGCGGGAGCTCCTACGAGCAGTACTTC. Translated, it gives CASRLSSGGSSYEQYF.

V usage is TRBV7-9 and J usage is TRBJ2-1, with D perhaps TRBD1 (5 bases). There are 13 residues in the CDR3. The germline CDR1 and CDR2 sequences are SEHNR and FQNEAQ (reference sequence). V was pared by 0 bases and J by 10 bases, with 10 bases between. CDR3 bases: TGTGCCAGCAGCTTAGCAAGGGGCGACGAGCAGTTCTTC. It specifies CASSLARGDEQFF. Full variable domain (missing parts from reference TRBV7-9 and TRBJ2-1): DTGVSQNPRHKITKRGQNVTFRCDPISEHNRLYWYRQTLGQGPEFLTYFQNEAQLEKSRLLSDRFSAERPKGSFSTLEIQRTEQGDSAMYLCASSLARGDEQFFGPGTRLTVL.

There are a few counts of this clone. The chain is built from TRBV28 and TRBJ1-1, with 9 bases aligning to TRBD1. Germline loops: CDR1 MDHEN, CDR2 SYDVKM. The V and J ends lost 5 bases and 1 base, in that order; junction bases with no gene match: 5. This CDR3 comprises 15 residues. The DNA for the CDR3 is TGTGCCAGCAGTCCTGGGGACAGGGAGAACACTGAAGCTTTCTTT. It translates to CASSPGDRENTEAFF.

This clone has more than one count but fewer than ten. The chain uses TRBV4-2 and TRBJ2-3; 13 bases match TRBD2. CDR1 LGHNA and CDR2 YNFKEQ come from the germline V gene. V trimming: 1 base; J trimming: 4 bases; junction bases outside the gene matches: 2. The CDR3 runs to 16 residues. The CDR3 loop is CASSQVTSGGADTQYF. CDR3 coding DNA: TGTGCCAGCAGCCAAGTAACTAGCGGGGGGGCAGATACGCAGTATTTT.

The V and J genes are TRBV13 and TRBJ1-6; a weak D match, TRBD1 (5 bases). The germline V gene encodes CDR1 PRHDT and CDR2 FYEKMQ (reference sequence). V lost 6 bases, J lost 8 bases, and 23 bases lay in between. The CDR3 consists of 17 residues. The CDR3 sequence is CASRFVRRGIRDSPLHF. The DNA of the CDR3 is TGTGCCAGCAGGTTCGTCCGAAGGGGTATCAGGGATTCACCCCTCCACTTT.

This chain links TRBV25-1 with TRBJ1-1; perhaps TRBD1 as D (5 bases). V was cut by 4 bases and J by 1 base, with 10 bases left in between. Germline V CDR1 and CDR2: MGHDK, SYGVNS. The length of the CDR3 is 14 residues. Here the CDR3 reads CASSAPDRNTEAFF. CDR3 in DNA: TGTGCCAGCAGTGCTCCCGACAGGAACACTGAAGCTTTCTTT.

V gene TRBV2 combines with J gene TRBJ2-5; 7 bases agree with TRBD1. Germline V gene sequence: CDR1 SNHLY, CDR2 FYNNEI. The CDR3 length is 13 residues. V lost 6 bases, J lost 1 base, and 2 bases stayed unmatched. The CDR3 region is CASRGGLQETQYF. The CDR3 bases are TGTGCCAGCAGAGGGGGCCTCCAAGAGACCCAGTACTTC.

This clone has more than one count but fewer than ten. V is TRBV11-2 and J is TRBJ2-5; 9 nucleotides match TRBD2. This CDR3 is 17 amino acids long. The V segment lost 5 bases and the J segment 3 bases; nucleotides outside the gene matches: 13. Germline lookup yields CDR1 SGHAT and CDR2 FQNNGV. The CDR3 protein is CASSTLLGAGGKETQYF. CDR3 DNA sequence: TGTGCCAGCAGCACCCTCCTAGGCGCGGGGGGGAAAGAGACCCAGTACTTC.